Below, one T cell receptor beta chain is given with its context. A read error is likely, as this CDR3 ends without the conserved phenylalanine or tryptophan. The DNA is left out, because the CDR3 cannot be placed on it with certainty; the CDR3 is given as TCRdb lists it. CDR1 and CDR2 from the germline V gene are SGHAT and FQDESV (reference sequence). 15 amino acids form the CDR3, both terminal residues included. RNA was extracted from bulk tissue without any cell sorting. The normal lung tissue was taken more than 3 cm from the tumor edge. TCRbeta libraries were built with three rounds of nested PCR, modified from ARM-PCR. TCRdb reprocessed the multiplex PCR reads with MiXCR, giving one entry per CDR3 protein. The table has 80,000 or so distinct CDR3 sequences, about 82% seen once; the top ten hold about half. The data are from a study of tumor and adjacent non-tumor tissue in lung cancer.

The sample comprised distant non-tumor lung tissue. The TCR was taken from a man aged 55 to 70 with non-small cell lung cancer. The rearrangement links TRBV11-1 to TRBJ2-2; the table names TRBD2, a call not compared with the DNA. The CDR3 is CASSLGGSSTGELFL.